Included here is one TCR beta chain sequence, with context. The antigen is undetermined. The method was immunoSEQ multiplex PCR; TCRdb's version includes in-frame clones alone and lacks a portion of them. The sample carries roughly 200,000 clones, roughly three quarters recorded once. This record comes from a study of cytotoxic CD8 clonotypes in ibrutinib-treated CLL. The study's findings and limits: Clonality correlated strongly with circulating CD8+ T cells and exceeded age-matched healthy donors at baseline.

Trimming pared 5 bases from V and 1 base from J, leaving 16 bases between. The CDR3 has 15 residues. The germline CDR1 and CDR2 sequences are SGDLS and YYNGEE. TCR beta libraries used about 2 micrograms of genomic DNA from cryopreserved PBMCs. The V gene is TRBV9, the J gene TRBJ2-7; a weak D match, TRBD1 (6 bases). This clonotype was obtained from a human donor with chronic lymphocytic leukemia. The input for sequencing was PBMCs, taken after 12 months of ibrutinib treatment. The CDR3 reads CASSKSDRWSYEQYF. The CDR3 nucleotides read TGTGCCAGCAGTAAATCCGACAGGTGGTCCTACGAGCAGTACTTC. The full variable domain, with the rest looked up from reference TRBV9 and TRBJ2-7, is DSGVTQTPKHLITATGQRVTLRCSPRSGDLSVYWYQQSLDQGLQFLIQYYNGEERAKGNILERFSAQQFPDLHSELNLSSLELGDSALYFCASSKSDRWSYEQYFGPGTRLTVT.